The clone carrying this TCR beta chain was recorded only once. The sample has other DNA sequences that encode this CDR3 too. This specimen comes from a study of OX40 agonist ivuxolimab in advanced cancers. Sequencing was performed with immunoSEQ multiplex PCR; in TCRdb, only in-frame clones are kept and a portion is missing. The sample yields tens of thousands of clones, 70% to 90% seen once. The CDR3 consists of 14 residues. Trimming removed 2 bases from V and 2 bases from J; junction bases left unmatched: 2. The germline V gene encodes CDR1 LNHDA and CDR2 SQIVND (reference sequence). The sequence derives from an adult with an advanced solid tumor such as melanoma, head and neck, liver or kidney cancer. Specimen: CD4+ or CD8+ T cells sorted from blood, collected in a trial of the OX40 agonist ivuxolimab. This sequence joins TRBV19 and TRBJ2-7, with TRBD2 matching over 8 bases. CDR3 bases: TGTGCCAGTAGTATAAGCGGGAGTCCCTACGAGCAGTACTTC. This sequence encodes CASSISGSPYEQYF.